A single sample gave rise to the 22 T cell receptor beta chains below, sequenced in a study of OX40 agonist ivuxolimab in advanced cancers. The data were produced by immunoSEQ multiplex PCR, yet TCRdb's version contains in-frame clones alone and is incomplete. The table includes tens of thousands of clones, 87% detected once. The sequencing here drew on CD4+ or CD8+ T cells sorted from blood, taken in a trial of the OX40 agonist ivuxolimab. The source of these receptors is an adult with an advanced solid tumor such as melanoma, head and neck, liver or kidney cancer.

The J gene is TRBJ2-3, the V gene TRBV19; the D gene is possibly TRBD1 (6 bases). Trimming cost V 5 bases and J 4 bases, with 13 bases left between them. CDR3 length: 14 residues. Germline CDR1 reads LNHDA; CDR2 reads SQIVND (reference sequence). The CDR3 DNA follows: TGTGCCAGTAGTGTACAGGGTTGGGCAGATACGCAGTATTTT. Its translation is CASSVQGWADTQYF. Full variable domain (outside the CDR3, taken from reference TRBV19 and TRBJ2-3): DGGITQSPKYLFRKEGQNVTLSCEQNLNHDAMYWYRQDPGQGLRLIYYSQIVNDFQKGDIAEGYSVSREKKESFPLTVTSAQKNPTAFYLCASSVQGWADTQYFGPGTRLTVL.

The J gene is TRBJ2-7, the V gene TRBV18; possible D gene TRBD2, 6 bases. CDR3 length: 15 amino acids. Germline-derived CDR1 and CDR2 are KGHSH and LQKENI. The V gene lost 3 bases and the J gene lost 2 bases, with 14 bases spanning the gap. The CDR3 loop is CASSPRAGYTYEQYF. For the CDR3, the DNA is TGTGCCAGCTCACCGAGGGCGGGATACACCTACGAGCAGTACTTC.

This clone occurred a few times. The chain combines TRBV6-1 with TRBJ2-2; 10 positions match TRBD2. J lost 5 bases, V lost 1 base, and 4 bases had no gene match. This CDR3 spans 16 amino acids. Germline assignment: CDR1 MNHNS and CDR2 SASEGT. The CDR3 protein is CASSEGLAGVTGELFF. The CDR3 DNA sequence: TGTGCCAGCAGTGAAGGGCTAGCGGGAGTTACCGGGGAGCTGTTTTTT.

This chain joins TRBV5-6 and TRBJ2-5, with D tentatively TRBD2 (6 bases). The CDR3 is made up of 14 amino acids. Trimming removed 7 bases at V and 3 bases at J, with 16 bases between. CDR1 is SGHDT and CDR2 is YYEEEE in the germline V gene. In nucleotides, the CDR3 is TGTGCCAGCGGGGGGATCTCATCTAAAGAGACCCAGTACTTC. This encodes CASGGISSKETQYF.

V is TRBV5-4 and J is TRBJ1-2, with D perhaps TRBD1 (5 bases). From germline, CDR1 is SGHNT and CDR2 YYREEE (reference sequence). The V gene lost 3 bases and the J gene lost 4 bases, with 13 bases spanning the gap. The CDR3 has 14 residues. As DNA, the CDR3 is TGTGCCAGCAGCTGGGCCCCTGGGGGCTATGGCTACACCTTC. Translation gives CASSWAPGGYGYTF.

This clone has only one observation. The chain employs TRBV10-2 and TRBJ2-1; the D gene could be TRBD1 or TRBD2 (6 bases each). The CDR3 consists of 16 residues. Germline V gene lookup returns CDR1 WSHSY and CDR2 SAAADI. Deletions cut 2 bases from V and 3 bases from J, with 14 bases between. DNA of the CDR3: TGCGCCAGCAGTGAGATTTCGGGGGCTTACTACAATGAGCAGTTCTTC. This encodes CASSEISGAYYNEQFF.

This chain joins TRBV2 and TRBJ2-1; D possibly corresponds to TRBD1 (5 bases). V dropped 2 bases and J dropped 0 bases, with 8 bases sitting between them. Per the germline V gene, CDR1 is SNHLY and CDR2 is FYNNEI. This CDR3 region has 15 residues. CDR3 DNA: TGTGCCAGCAGTGAACACAGGAGCTCCTACAATGAGCAGTTCTTC. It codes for CASSEHRSSYNEQFF.

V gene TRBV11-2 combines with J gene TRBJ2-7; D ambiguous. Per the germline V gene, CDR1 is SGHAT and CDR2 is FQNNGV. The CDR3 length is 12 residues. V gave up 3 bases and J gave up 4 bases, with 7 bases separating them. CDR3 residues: CASSLAGYEQYF. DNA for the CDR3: TGTGCCAGCAGCTTGGCCGGGTACGAGCAGTACTTC.

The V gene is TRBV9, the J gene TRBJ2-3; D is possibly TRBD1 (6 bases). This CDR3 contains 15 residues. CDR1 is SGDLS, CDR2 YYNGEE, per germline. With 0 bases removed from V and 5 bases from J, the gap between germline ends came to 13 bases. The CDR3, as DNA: TGTGCCAGCAGCGTAGCACCAGGGGTTAAAGATACGCAGTATTTT. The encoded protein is CASSVAPGVKDTQYF. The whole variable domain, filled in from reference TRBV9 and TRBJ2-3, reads DSGVTQTPKHLITATGQRVTLRCSPRSGDLSVYWYQQSLDQGLQFLIQYYNGEERAKGNILERFSAQQFPDLHSELNLSSLELGDSALYFCASSVAPGVKDTQYFGPGTRLTVL.

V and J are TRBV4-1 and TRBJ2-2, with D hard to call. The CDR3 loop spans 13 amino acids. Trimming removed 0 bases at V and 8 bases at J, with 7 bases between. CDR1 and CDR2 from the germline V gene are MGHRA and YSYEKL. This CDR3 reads CASSQDGWGELFF. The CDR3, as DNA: TGCGCCAGCAGCCAAGATGGGTGGGGGGAGCTGTTTTTT.

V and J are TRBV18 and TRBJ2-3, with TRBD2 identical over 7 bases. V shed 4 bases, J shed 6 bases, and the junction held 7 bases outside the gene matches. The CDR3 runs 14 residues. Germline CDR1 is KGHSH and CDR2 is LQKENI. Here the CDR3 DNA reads TGTGCCAGCTCACAGGGACTACTGGGGGATACGCAGTATTTT. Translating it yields CASSQGLLGDTQYF.

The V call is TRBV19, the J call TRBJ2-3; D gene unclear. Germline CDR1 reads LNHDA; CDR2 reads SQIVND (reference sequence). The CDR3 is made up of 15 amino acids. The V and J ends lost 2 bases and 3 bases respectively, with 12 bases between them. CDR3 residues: CASSISNMGTDTQYF. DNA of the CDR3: TGTGCCAGTAGTATATCGAATATGGGGACAGATACGCAGTATTTT.

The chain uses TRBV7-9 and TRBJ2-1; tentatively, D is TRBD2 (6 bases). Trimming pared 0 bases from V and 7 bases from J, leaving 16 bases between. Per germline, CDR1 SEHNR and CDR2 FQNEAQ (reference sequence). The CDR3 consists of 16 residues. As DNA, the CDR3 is TGTGCCAGCAGCTTAGCAGGCGGGACCCATGGAAATGAGCAGTTCTTC. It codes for CASSLAGGTHGNEQFF.

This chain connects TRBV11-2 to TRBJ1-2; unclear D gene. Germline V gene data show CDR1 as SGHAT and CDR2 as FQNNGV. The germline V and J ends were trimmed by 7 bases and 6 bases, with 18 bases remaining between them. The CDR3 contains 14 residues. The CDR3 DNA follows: TGTGCCAGCAAACTTGCGAGCGACGGACATGGCTACACCTTC. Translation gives CASKLASDGHGYTF.

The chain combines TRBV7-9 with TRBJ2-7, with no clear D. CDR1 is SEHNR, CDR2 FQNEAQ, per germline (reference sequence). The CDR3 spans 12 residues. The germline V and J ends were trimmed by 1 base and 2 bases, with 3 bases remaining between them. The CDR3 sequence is CASSLEAYEQYF. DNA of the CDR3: TGTGCCAGCAGCTTAGAGGCCTACGAGCAGTACTTC.

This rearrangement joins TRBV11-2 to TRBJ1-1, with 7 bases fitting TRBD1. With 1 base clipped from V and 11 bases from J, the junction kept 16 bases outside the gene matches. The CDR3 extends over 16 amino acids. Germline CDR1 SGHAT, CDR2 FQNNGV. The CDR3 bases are TGTGCCAGCAGCTTAGTGTCTGGCAGGGGGTGGGTCGAGGCTTTCTTT. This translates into CASSLVSGRGWVEAFF.

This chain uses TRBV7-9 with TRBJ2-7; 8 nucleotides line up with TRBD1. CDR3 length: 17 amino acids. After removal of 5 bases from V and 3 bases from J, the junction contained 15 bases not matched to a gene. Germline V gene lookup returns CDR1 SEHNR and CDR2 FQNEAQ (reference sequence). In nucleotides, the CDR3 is TGTGCCAGCAGCAACCCCGTAGGGCGGACAGGGCGCTACGAGCAGTACTTC. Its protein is CASSNPVGRTGRYEQYF.

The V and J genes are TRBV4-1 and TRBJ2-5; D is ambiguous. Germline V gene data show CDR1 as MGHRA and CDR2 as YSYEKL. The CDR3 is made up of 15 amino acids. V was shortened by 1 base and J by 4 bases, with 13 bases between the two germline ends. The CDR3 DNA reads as TGCGCCAGCAGCCAAGTTCCGTTTCCCCGAGAGACCCAGTACTTC. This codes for CASSQVPFPRETQYF.

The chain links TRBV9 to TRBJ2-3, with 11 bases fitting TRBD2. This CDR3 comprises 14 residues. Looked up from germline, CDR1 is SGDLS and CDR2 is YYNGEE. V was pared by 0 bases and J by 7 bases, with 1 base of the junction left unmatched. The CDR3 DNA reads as TGTGCCAGCAGCGTAGAGACTAGCGGGAATACGCAGTATTTT. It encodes CASSVETSGNTQYF.

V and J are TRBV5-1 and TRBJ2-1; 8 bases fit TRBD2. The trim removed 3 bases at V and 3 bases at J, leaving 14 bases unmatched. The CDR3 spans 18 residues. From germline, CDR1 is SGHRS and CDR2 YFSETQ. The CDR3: CASSSRVRSGTSYNEQFF. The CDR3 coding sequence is TGCGCCAGCAGCTCCCGGGTGAGAAGTGGGACTAGCTACAATGAGCAGTTCTTC.

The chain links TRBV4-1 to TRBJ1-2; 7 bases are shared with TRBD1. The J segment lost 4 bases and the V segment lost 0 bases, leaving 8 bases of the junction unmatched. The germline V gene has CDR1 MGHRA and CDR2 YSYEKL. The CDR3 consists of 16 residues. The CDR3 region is CASSQDPGQPSYGYTF. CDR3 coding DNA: TGCGCCAGCAGCCAAGATCCGGGACAGCCTTCCTATGGCTACACCTTC.

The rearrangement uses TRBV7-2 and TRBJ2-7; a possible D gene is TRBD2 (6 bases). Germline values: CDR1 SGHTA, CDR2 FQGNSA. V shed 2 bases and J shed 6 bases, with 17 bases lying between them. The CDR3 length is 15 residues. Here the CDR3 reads CASSLFPGVGSEQYF. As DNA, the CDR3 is TGTGCCAGCAGCTTATTTCCGGGAGTAGGTTCCGAGCAGTACTTC.